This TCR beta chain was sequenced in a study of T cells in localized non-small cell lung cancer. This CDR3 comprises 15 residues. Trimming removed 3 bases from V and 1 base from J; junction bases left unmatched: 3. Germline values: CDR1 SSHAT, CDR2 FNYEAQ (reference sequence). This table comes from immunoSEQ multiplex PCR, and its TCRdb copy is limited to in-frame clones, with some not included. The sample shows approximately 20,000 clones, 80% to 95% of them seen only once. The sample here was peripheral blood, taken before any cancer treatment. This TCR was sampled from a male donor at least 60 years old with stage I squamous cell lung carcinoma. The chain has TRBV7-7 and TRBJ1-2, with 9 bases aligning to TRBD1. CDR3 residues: CASSLGQGINYGYTF. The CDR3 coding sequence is TGTGCCAGCAGCTTGGGACAGGGAATTAACTATGGCTACACCTTC. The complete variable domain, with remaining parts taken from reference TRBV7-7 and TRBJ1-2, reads GAGVSQSPRYKVTKRGQDVTLRCDPISSHATLYWYQQALGQGPEFLTYFNYEAQPDKSGLPSDRFSAERPEGSISTLTIQRTEQRDSAMYRCASSLGQGINYGYTFGSGTRLTVV.